The T cell receptor (beta chain) under discussion was sequenced for a study of blood T cell repertoires in COVID-19. V lost 2 bases and J lost 5, with 13 bases in between. The germline V gene encodes CDR1 SGHNT and CDR2 YYREEE (reference sequence). This CDR3 contains 14 residues. The table came from immunoSEQ multiplex PCR; TCRdb's copy has only in-frame clones and leaves some out. The sample lists some 140,000 clones; around 82% were seen once. This sequence originates from a man aged 55 to 70 with acute or convalescent COVID-19. Sequenced: peripheral blood. V and J are TRBV5-4 and TRBJ1-2, with a tentative D call TRBD1 (5 bases). The CDR3 is CASSFLQGNYGYTF. The CDR3 nucleotides are TGTGCCAGCAGCTTCCTCCAGGGAAATTATGGCTACACCTTC.